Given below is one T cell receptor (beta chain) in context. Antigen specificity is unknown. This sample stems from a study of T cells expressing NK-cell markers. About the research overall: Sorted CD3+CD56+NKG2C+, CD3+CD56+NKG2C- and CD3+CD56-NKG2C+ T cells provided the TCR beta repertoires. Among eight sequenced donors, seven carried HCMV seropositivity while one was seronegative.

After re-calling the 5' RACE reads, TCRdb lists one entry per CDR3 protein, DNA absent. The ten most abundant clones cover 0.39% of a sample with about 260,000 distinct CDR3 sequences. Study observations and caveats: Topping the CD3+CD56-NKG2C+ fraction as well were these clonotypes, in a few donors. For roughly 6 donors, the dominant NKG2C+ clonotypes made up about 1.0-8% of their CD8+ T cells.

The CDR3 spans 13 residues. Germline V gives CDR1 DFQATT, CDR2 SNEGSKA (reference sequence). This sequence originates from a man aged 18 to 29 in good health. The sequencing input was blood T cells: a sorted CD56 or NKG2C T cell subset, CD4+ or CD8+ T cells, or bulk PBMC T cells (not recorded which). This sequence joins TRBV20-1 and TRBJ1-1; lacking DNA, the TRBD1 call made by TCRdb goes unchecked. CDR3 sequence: CSAPPQGTPEAFF.